The T cell receptor beta chain under discussion was sequenced for a study of blood T cell repertoires in COVID-19. On the study more broadly: From T cells, B-cell-depleted T cells, or PBMCs came the material, which was cDNA or gDNA.

Clones were read by immunoSEQ multiplex PCR, and TCRdb kept only the in-frame ones, dropping some. Here the sample spans over 350,000 clones, 87% being singletons. Sequencing was carried out using PBMCs or T cells enriched from blood (not recorded which). The source is a woman aged 50 to 65 who had recovered from COVID-19.

DNA of the CDR3: TGTGCCAGCAGTGAAGCGCTCGGGGGGGCCTATGAGCAGTTCTTC. Its protein is CASSEALGGAYEQFF. The rearrangement joins TRBV6-1 to TRBJ2-1, with TRBD2 matching 8 bases. This CDR3 contains 15 residues. Germline CDR1 MNHNS, CDR2 SASEGT. With V trimmed by 0 bases and J by 8 bases, 6 bases remained unmatched.